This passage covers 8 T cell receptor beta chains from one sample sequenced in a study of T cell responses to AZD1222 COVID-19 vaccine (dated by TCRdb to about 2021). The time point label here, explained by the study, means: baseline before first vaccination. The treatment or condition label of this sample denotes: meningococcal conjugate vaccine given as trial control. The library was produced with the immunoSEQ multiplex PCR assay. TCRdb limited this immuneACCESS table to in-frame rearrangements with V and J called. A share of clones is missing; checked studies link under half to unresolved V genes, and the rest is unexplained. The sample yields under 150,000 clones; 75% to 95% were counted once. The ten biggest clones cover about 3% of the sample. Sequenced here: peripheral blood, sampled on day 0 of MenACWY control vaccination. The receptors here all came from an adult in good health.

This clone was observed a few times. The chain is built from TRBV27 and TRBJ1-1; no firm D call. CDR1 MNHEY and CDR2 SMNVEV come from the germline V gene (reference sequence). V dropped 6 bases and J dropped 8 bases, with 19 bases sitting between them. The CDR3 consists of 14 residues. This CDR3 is CASRLGADSSEAFF. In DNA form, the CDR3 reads TGTGCCAGCAGACTTGGAGCTGACTCCTCCGAAGCTTTCTTT.

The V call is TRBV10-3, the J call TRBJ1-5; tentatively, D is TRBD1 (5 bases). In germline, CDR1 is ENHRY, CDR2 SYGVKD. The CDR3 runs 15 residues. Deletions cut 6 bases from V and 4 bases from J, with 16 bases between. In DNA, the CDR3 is TGTGCCATCAGCACCTCGACAGCTCAAAATCAGCCCCAGCATTTT. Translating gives CAISTSTAQNQPQHF.

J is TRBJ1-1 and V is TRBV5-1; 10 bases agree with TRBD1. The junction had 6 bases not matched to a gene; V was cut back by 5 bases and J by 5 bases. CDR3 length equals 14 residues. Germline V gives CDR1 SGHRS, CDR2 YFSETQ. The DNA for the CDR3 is TGCGCCAGCAGTTTGACAGGGGGCTGGACTGAAGCTTTCTTT. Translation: CASSLTGGWTEAFF.

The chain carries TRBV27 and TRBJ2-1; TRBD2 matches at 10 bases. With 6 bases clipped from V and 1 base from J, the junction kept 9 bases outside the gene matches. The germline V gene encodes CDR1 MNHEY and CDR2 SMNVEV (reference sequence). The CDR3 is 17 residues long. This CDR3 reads CASSFRLAGDSYNEQFF. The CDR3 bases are TGTGCCAGCAGCTTCAGACTAGCGGGTGATTCCTACAATGAGCAGTTCTTC.

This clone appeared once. The chain's CDR3 is CASSNRQGASLSGYTF. In nucleotides, the CDR3 is TGTGCCAGCAGCAATCGACAGGGGGCTTCGTTAAGTGGCTACACCTTC. The chain has TRBV11-2 and TRBJ1-2; 10 bases agree with TRBD1. The CDR3 is made up of 16 amino acids. Unmatched junction bases numbered 13, after V lost 5 bases and J lost 7 bases. Germline lookup yields CDR1 SGHAT and CDR2 FQNNGV.

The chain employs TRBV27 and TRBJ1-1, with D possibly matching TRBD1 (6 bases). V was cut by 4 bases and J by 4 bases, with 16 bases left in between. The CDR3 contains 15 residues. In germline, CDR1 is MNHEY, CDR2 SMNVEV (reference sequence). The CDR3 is CASSYIGGRGTEAFF. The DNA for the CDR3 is TGTGCCAGCAGTTATATTGGGGGGCGAGGCACTGAAGCTTTCTTT.

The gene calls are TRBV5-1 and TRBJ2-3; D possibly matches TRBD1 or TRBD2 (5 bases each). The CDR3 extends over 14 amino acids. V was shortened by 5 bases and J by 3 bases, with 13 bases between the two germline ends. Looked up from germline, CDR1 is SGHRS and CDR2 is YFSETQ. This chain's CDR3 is CASRMTGGTDTQYF. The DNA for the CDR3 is TGCGCCAGCAGGATGACTGGGGGAACAGATACGCAGTATTTT.

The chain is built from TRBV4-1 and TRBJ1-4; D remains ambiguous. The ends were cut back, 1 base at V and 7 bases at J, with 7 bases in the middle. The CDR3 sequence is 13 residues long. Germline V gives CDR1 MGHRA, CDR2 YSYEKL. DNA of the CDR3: TGCGCCAGCAGCCAAGGCTGGGGTGAAAAACTGTTTTTT. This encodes CASSQGWGEKLFF.